The present entry profiles one TCR beta chain with its context. Under the authors' procedure: The assay estimated nucleated cells by amplifying reference gene primers. The protocol was immunoSEQ multiplex PCR, while the TCRdb copy is restricted to in-frame clones and leaves out a portion. That table gives V, J and clone size, and the DNA gave D and trimming. There are some 530,000 clones in the sample; 80% to 90% occur only once, and approximately 3.4% lies in the top ten. This entry comes from a study of blood T cell repertoires in COVID-19. Study as a whole: From the United States, Italy and Spain came samples of acute and convalescent COVID-19. The cDNA or gDNA used as material had been derived from T cells, B-cell-depleted T cells, or PBMCs.

The CDR3 is 16 amino acids. Trimming took 2 bases from V and 9 from J; bases not matched to a gene: 9. Germline values: CDR1 PRHDT, CDR2 FYEKMQ (reference sequence). Sample: peripheral blood. The TCR comes from a human donor in a cohort sampled during active COVID-19. The chain combines TRBV13 with TRBJ2-1, with 11 bases aligning to TRBD2. The chain's CDR3 is CASSLLSLAGGPEQFF. In DNA form, the CDR3 reads TGTGCCAGCAGCTTATTGAGTCTAGCGGGAGGACCTGAGCAGTTCTTC.